The 29 T cell receptor beta chains in this list originate from one sample, sequenced in a study of T cell responses to AZD1222 COVID-19 vaccine. TCRdb's table, derived via immunoSEQ multiplex PCR, lists solely in-frame clones and lacks some. This sample has about 160,000 clones, with about 91% found just once. The source material was peripheral blood, sampled on day 0 of MenACWY control vaccination. The receptors come from an adult in good health.

In its sample, this clone was seen once. The genes are TRBV28 and TRBJ2-7, with 7 bases that match TRBD1. The CDR3 sequence is 15 residues long. V trimming: 8 bases; J trimming: 7 bases; junction bases outside the gene matches: 17. Per the germline V gene, CDR1 is MDHEN and CDR2 is SYDVKM. Here the CDR3 DNA reads TGTGCCAGCCAGACCTGGGGACAGATCTTACTTGAGCAGTACTTC. Its protein is CASQTWGQILLEQYF.

J is TRBJ1-4 and V is TRBV11-3; D might be TRBD1 (5 bases). This CDR3 is built from 16 residues. The V end was cut by 4 bases, the J end by 4 bases, with 16 bases between. Germline V gene sequence: CDR1 SGHNT, CDR2 YENEEA. CDR3 bases: TGTGCCAGCAGCTCCAATAAACAGGAGAGTAATGAAAAACTGTTTTTT. It encodes CASSSNKQESNEKLFF.

This sequence joins TRBV7-9 and TRBJ2-1, with 7 nucleotides matching TRBD2. CDR1 SEHNR and CDR2 FQNEAQ come from the germline V gene (reference sequence). There are 17 residues in the CDR3. J gave up 8 bases and V 2 bases, and 15 bases lay outside the gene matches. The CDR3 coding sequence is TGTGCCAGCAGCTTAAGCCGGTTGGGCGGGAGTAGGCATGAGCAGTTCTTC. Translating it yields CASSLSRLGGSRHEQFF.

V usage is TRBV6-5 and J usage is TRBJ2-7, with 8 bases matching TRBD2. Trimming cost V 6 bases and J 4 bases; bases outside gene matches: 8. Germline V gene lookup returns CDR1 MNHEY and CDR2 SVGAGI. The CDR3 has 14 residues. CDR3 coding DNA: TGTGCCAGCAGCGGGGGGCTAGCGGGTTACGAGCAGTACTTC. Amino acids: CASSGGLAGYEQYF.

This chain connects TRBV24-1 to TRBJ1-4; possibly TRBD1 for D (6 bases). CDR3 size: 15 residues. In germline, CDR1 is KGHDR, CDR2 SFDVKD. Between the trimmed V and J ends, which lost 2 bases and 8 bases, there was a span of 14 bases. The CDR3 bases are TGTGCCACCAGTGATTCCGGGCCCGGGGGCGAAAAACTGTTTTTT. Residues: CATSDSGPGGEKLFF.

CDR3 DNA sequence: TGCGCCAGCAGCTTGGGGCAGGGCCTAACCACTGAAGCTTTCTTT. It is translated as CASSLGQGLTTEAFF. The chain combines TRBV5-1 with TRBJ1-1; tentatively, D is TRBD1 (5 bases). The CDR3 contains 15 residues. In germline, CDR1 is SGHRS, CDR2 YFSETQ. Trimming took 0 bases from V and 4 from J, leaving 13 bases between them.

This clone was counted a single time. The V call is TRBV27, the J call TRBJ1-5; possible D gene TRBD1, 5 bases. The CDR3 consists of 15 residues. V gave up 6 bases and J gave up 6 bases, with 18 bases separating them. Germline V CDR1 and CDR2: MNHEY, SMNVEV (reference sequence). CDR3 sequence: CASSHRGGGIQPQHF. DNA of the CDR3: TGTGCCAGCAGCCACCGGGGCGGGGGTATTCAGCCCCAGCATTTT.

This clone was counted a few times. Other DNA sequences in the sample encode the same CDR3. The chain carries TRBV27 and TRBJ2-7; a weak D match, TRBD1 (5 bases). Germline V CDR1 and CDR2: MNHEY, SMNVEV (reference sequence). The CDR3 is 13 residues long. The ends were cut back, 2 bases at V and 0 bases at J, with 5 bases in the middle. The CDR3 sequence: CASSLDSSYEQYF. The CDR3, as DNA: TGTGCCAGCAGTTTAGACAGCTCCTACGAGCAGTACTTC.

This rearrangement joins TRBV4-3 to TRBJ1-1, with TRBD1 matching 8 bases. The CDR3 is 14 residues long. Germline V CDR1 and CDR2: LGHNA, YSLEER. V lost 3 bases and J lost 4; bases outside the gene matches: 4. CDR3 region: CASSQTGVSTEAFF. DNA for the CDR3: TGCGCCAGCAGCCAGACAGGGGTTAGCACTGAAGCTTTCTTT.

This chain's CDR3 is CSAGEGSEKLFF. The CDR3 DNA reads as TGCAGCGCCGGGGAGGGAAGTGAAAAACTGTTTTTT. The chain employs TRBV29-1 and TRBJ1-4; D is unclear. The CDR3 is 12 residues long. V lost 7 bases and J lost 7, with 13 bases in between. Germline V gene data show CDR1 as SQVTM and CDR2 as ANQGSEA.

This chain links TRBV1 with TRBJ2-7; TRBD1 is the table's D call and was not checked against the DNA. TRBV1 has pseudogene status. CDR3 size: 12 residues. The CDR3 protein is CTSRDRTNEQYF. In DNA, the CDR3 is TGCACCAGCCGGGACAGGACCAACGAGCAGTACTTC.

This clone showed up just once. J is TRBJ2-2 and V is TRBV2; 9 nucleotides line up with TRBD2. V shed 8 bases, J shed 2 bases, and the junction held 9 bases outside the gene matches. The CDR3 totals 16 residues. Per the germline V gene, CDR1 is SNHLY and CDR2 is FYNNEI. The CDR3 DNA reads as TGTGCCAGCGGGGGGGTTAGCGGGAGAAACACCGGGGAGCTGTTTTTT. The encoded protein is CASGGVSGRNTGELFF. The full variable domain, with the rest looked up from reference TRBV2 and TRBJ2-2, is EPEVTQTPSHQVTQMGQEVILRCVPISNHLYFYWYRQILGQKVEFLVSFYNNEISEKSEIFDDQFSVERPDGSNFTLKIRSTKLEDSAMYFCASGGVSGRNTGELFFGEGSRLTVL.

There are a few counts of this clone. V gene TRBV19 combines with J gene TRBJ1-5; D unresolved. The germline V gene encodes CDR1 LNHDA and CDR2 SQIVND (reference sequence). The CDR3 runs to 15 residues. The V gene lost 1 base and the J gene lost 2 bases, with 9 bases spanning the gap. The CDR3 region has the DNA TGTGCCAGTAGTATAGGTCGAGGCCGCAATCAGCCCCAGCATTTT. As protein: CASSIGRGRNQPQHF.

This chain links TRBV7-3 with TRBJ2-1; D uncertain. This CDR3 spans 14 amino acids. CDR1 is SGHTA, CDR2 FQGTGA, per germline. V was clipped by 3 bases and J by 1 base, with 7 bases between them. The CDR3 DNA reads as TGTGCCAGCAGCTTTGTAGGGTCCTACAATGAGCAGTTCTTC. Its protein product is CASSFVGSYNEQFF. The full variable domain, with the rest looked up from reference TRBV7-3 and TRBJ2-1, is GAGVSQTPSNKVTEKGKYVELRCDPISGHTALYWYRQSLGQGPEFLIYFQGTGAADDSGLPNDRFFAVRPEGSVSTLKIQRTERGDSAVYLCASSFVGSYNEQFFGPGTRLTVL.

This chain links TRBV7-8 with TRBJ1-1; no reliable D call. This CDR3 has 12 residues. From germline, CDR1 is SGHVS and CDR2 FQNEAQ. Deletions cut 5 bases from V and 5 bases from J, with 9 bases between. DNA of the CDR3: TGTGCCAGCAGCCGCGGGTTGACTGAAGCTTTCTTT. Its protein is CASSRGLTEAFF.

The chain's CDR3 is CSLSGRDQETQYF. CDR3 DNA: TGCAGCCTTAGCGGGAGGGACCAAGAGACCCAGTACTTC. The chain is built from TRBV29-1 and TRBJ2-5; 11 nucleotides align to TRBD2. Germline CDR1 SQVTM, CDR2 ANQGSEA. The CDR3 spans 13 residues. The V and J ends lost 8 bases and 0 bases, in that order; junction bases with no gene match: 2. The full variable domain, with the rest looked up from reference TRBV29-1 and TRBJ2-5, is SAVISQKPSRDICQRGTSLTIQCQVDSQVTMMFWYRQQPGQSLTLIATANQGSEATYESGFVIDKFPISRPNLTFSTLTVSNMSPEDSSIYLCSLSGRDQETQYFGPGTRLLVL.

The chain has TRBV4-1 and TRBJ2-3; D possibly uses TRBD1 or TRBD2 (5 bases each). CDR3 length: 17 residues. V lost 4 bases and J 0 bases, leaving 17 bases between the germline ends. From germline, CDR1 is MGHRA and CDR2 YSYEKL. The CDR3 nucleotides are TGCGCCAGCAGCCTCAGCGCCGGGACCTTCAGCACAGATACGCAGTATTTT. Translating it yields CASSLSAGTFSTDTQYF.

The rearrangement links TRBV19 to TRBJ1-5; no clear D. Deletions cut 2 bases from V and 7 bases from J, with 9 bases between. The germline CDR1 and CDR2 sequences are LNHDA and SQIVND (reference sequence). This CDR3 contains 13 residues. CDR3 sequence: CASSIFPRQPQHF. CDR3 coding DNA: TGTGCCAGTAGTATATTCCCCCGGCAGCCCCAGCATTTT.

This chain uses TRBV19 with TRBJ1-1; D unclear. This CDR3 has 13 amino acids. Trimming removed 6 bases at V and 3 bases at J, with 11 bases between. CDR1 is LNHDA, CDR2 SQIVND, per germline (reference sequence). CDR3 coding DNA: TGTGCCAGTAGAAAACATGAGCACACTGAAGCTTTCTTT. Its translation is CASRKHEHTEAFF.

The CDR3 region has the DNA TGTGCCAGTACAGGGAGGACCGGGGAGCTGTTTTTT. It codes for CASTGRTGELFF. The J gene is TRBJ2-2, the V gene TRBV19; maybe TRBD2 (6 bases). The CDR3 length is 12 residues. Trimming left V 7 bases short and J 5 bases short, with 8 bases between. Germline loops: CDR1 LNHDA, CDR2 SQIVND (reference sequence). Variable domain in full (rest from reference TRBV19 and TRBJ2-2): DGGITQSPKYLFRKEGQNVTLSCEQNLNHDAMYWYRQDPGQGLRLIYYSQIVNDFQKGDIAEGYSVSREKKESFPLTVTSAQKNPTAFYLCASTGRTGELFFGEGSRLTVL.

This chain links TRBV7-3 with TRBJ2-5, with TRBD1 matching 7 bases. V shed 1 base and J 5 bases; nucleotides not matched to a gene: 7. Germline V gene sequence: CDR1 SGHTA, CDR2 FQGTGA. The CDR3 length is 15 residues. The CDR3 sequence: CASSLIPTGRETQYF. CDR3 sequence (DNA): TGTGCCAGCAGCTTAATCCCGACAGGGCGGGAGACCCAGTACTTC.

This chain joins TRBV11-3 and TRBJ2-2; D is tentatively TRBD1 or TRBD2 (6 bases each). The CDR3 sequence is 18 residues long. Trimming pared 5 bases from V and 4 bases from J, leaving 23 bases between. Germline V gene sequence: CDR1 SGHNT, CDR2 YENEEA. Here the CDR3 reads CASSQGGAGRGSTGELFF. The CDR3 region has the DNA TGTGCCAGCAGCCAAGGAGGGGCGGGAAGGGGGAGCACCGGGGAGCTGTTTTTT.

The chain combines TRBV19 with TRBJ1-1, with 8 bases that match TRBD1. The V gene's germline CDR1 is LNHDA and CDR2 SQIVND (reference sequence). The J segment lost 2 bases and the V segment lost 6 bases, leaving 5 bases of the junction unmatched. The CDR3 consists of 14 residues. This chain's CDR3 is CASSADRVNTEAFF. The CDR3 region has the DNA TGTGCCAGTAGCGCGGACAGGGTAAACACTGAAGCTTTCTTT.

This chain links TRBV9 with TRBJ2-1; D call uncertain. The CDR3 covers 14 residues. Germline CDR1 reads SGDLS; CDR2 reads YYNGEE. The V gene lost 4 bases and the J gene lost 6 bases, with 14 bases spanning the gap. CDR3 residues: CASSPAQDFNEQFF. The CDR3 DNA is TGTGCCAGCAGCCCAGCCCAAGATTTCAATGAGCAGTTCTTC.

V is TRBV12-5 and J is TRBJ2-1, with D possibly TRBD1 on 5 matching bases. CDR1 and CDR2 (germline): LGHNT, FRNRAP. Trimming stripped 7 bases from V and 6 bases from J, with 19 bases between. The CDR3 is 15 amino acids. CDR3 sequence (DNA): TGTGCTAGTGCCCCTCCCGCTCTAAGGGGCAATGAGCAGTTCTTC. As protein: CASAPPALRGNEQFF.

J is TRBJ2-7 and V is TRBV11-3, with TRBD2 identical over 9 bases. Germline V gene sequence: CDR1 SGHNT, CDR2 YENEEA. The CDR3 runs 16 residues. V was clipped by 1 base and J by 2 bases; unmatched bases: 6. The CDR3 DNA follows: TGTGCCAGCAGCTTAGTTTCGGCGGGAGGGGCCTACGAGCAGTACTTC. Its translation is CASSLVSAGGAYEQYF.

The rearrangement links TRBV30 to TRBJ2-2, with D hard to call. Germline CDR1 GTSNPN, CDR2 SVGIG (reference sequence). The CDR3 has 13 amino acids. Deletions cut 5 bases from V and 1 base from J, with 8 bases between. The CDR3 protein is CAWARENTGELFF. CDR3 nucleotide sequence: TGTGCCTGGGCCAGAGAGAACACCGGGGAGCTGTTTTTT.

This chain connects TRBV7-2 to TRBJ1-4; maybe TRBD1 (5 bases). V gave up 3 bases and J gave up 3 bases, with 8 bases separating them. The CDR3 length is 14 residues. Germline V CDR1 and CDR2: SGHTA, FQGNSA. CDR3 in DNA: TGTGCCAGCAGCTTCAGGGCCTCTAATGAAAAACTGTTTTTT. Protein: CASSFRASNEKLFF. The full variable domain, in which reference TRBV7-2 and TRBJ1-4 provide the parts outside the CDR3, is GAGVSQSPSNKVTEKGKDVELRCDPISGHTALYWYRQSLGQGLEFLIYFQGNSAPDKSGLPSDRFSAERTGGSVSTLTIQRTQQEDSAVYLCASSFRASNEKLFFGSGTQLSVL.

The gene calls are TRBV3-1 (or the pseudogene TRBV3-2) and TRBJ2-5; D unclear. The CDR3 runs 13 residues. Germline lookup yields CDR1 LGHDT and CDR2 YNNKEL (reference sequence). Trimming removed 5 bases from V and 3 bases from J, with 10 bases in between. Here the CDR3 DNA reads TGTGCCAGCAGCGCGAGTGGGGAAGAGACCCAGTACTTC. Its translation is CASSASGEETQYF.